A selection of T cell receptor beta chains follows, all from one sample in a study of cytotoxic CD8 clonotypes in ibrutinib-treated CLL. TCRdb keeps only in-frame clones here, not all; method: immunoSEQ multiplex PCR. Of more than 300,000 clones listed, about 80% are singletons. Sequencing used PBMCs, obtained before ibrutinib treatment. The receptor source for this set is a human donor with chronic lymphocytic leukemia. Both conserved end residues are part of each CDR3. Fields, in order: D gene, J gene, clone size, V gene, CDR3 protein, CDR3 DNA. The D gene is left open where the match is weak. Clone size, where shown, is once, few, many, or a class for clones that have expanded.

NA TRBJ2-5 few TRBV19 CASSIDPTAQETQYF TGTGCCAGTAGTATAGACCCGACAGCACAAGAGACCCAGTACTTC
TRBD1 TRBJ2-1 NA TRBV27 CASSSLTRTGSYNEQFF TGTGCCAGCAGTTCACTAACCCGGACAGGGTCCTACAATGAGCAGTTCTTC
TRBD2 TRBJ2-7 NA TRBV27 CASSPEGLAEYEQYF TGTGCCAGCAGTCCCGAGGGACTAGCGGAATACGAGCAGTACTTC
TRBD2 TRBJ2-6 NA TRBV7-1 CASSSHPPGLAVLPLFSGANVLTF TGTGCCAGCAGCTCCCACCCCCCGGGACTAGCGGTCCTACCTTTGTTTTCTGGGGCCAACGTCCTGACTTTC
TRBD2 TRBJ2-3 NA TRBV7-9 CASSEYIGTSGRADTQYF TGTGCCAGCAGCGAATACATTGGGACTAGCGGGAGAGCAGATACGCAGTATTTT
TRBD2 TRBJ2-7 NA TRBV7-2 CASSLVPSGSREQYF TGTGCCAGCAGCTTAGTGCCTAGCGGGTCTCGGGAGCAGTACTTC
TRBD2 TRBJ2-1 once TRBV19 CASSKGTSLYNEQFF TGTGCCAGTAGTAAGGGGACTAGTCTCTACAATGAGCAGTTCTTC
NA TRBJ2-1 NA TRBV19 CASSRLSPRITIFF TGTGCCAGTAGTAGGTTGAGCCCACGAATAACGATCTTCTTC
NA TRBJ2-7 NA TRBV14 CASSLRPTSYEQYF TGTGCCAGCAGCCTCCGCCCTACCTCCTACGAGCAGTACTTC
TRBD2 TRBJ2-3 NA TRBV11-3 CASSLDGGSTDTQYF TGTGCCAGCAGCTTAGACGGGGGGAGCACAGATACGCAGTATTTT
NA TRBJ1-2 once TRBV19 CASSSFRATF TGTGCCAGTAGTTCCTTTCGAGCTACCTTC
NA TRBJ2-3 few TRBV6-6 CASSLYTDTQYF TGTGCCAGCAGTCTGTACACAGATACGCAGTATTTT
TRBD1 TRBJ2-3 NA TRBV29-1 CSVEDRDRSTDTQYF TGCAGCGTTGAAGATCGGGACAGAAGCACAGATACGCAGTATTTT
NA TRBJ2-2 NA TRBV28 CASSLSGTTNTGELFF TGTGCCAGCAGTTTATCCGGGACCACTAACACCGGGGAGCTGTTTTTT
TRBD2 TRBJ2-1 NA TRBV27 CASSLSSGGYNEQFF TGTGCCAGCAGTTTATCTAGCGGGGGATACAATGAGCAGTTCTTC
NA TRBJ1-5 NA TRBV7-5 CVRSLARFRPQHF TGTGTCAGAAGCTTAGCGAGGTTTCGGCCCCAGCATTTT
NA TRBJ1-1 NA TRBV7-9 CASSLLQGPAFF TGTGCCAGCAGCCTATTACAGGGACCGGCTTTCTTT
NA TRBJ2-5 NA TRBV25-1 CASSEDRQGKETQYF TGTGCCAGCAGTGAAGACCGTCAGGGAAAAGAGACCCAGTACTTC
NA TRBJ2-3 NA TRBV5-1 CASSFSSYTDTQYF TGCGCCAGCAGCTTTTCCTCTTACACAGATACGCAGTATTTT
NA TRBJ2-7 NA TRBV19 CASSTGQRYEQYF TGTGCCAGTAGTACGGGACAACGATACGAGCAGTACTTC
NA TRBJ1-5 once TRBV19 CASSMRHQPQHF TGTGCCAGTAGTATGCGGCATCAGCCCCAGCATTTT
NA TRBJ2-2 NA TRBV28 CASSFLTHTGELFF TGTGCCAGCAGTTTCCTTACTCACACCGGGGAGCTGTTTTTT
TRBD1 TRBJ1-2 NA TRBV11-2 CASSFRQGVYGYTF TGTGCCAGCAGCTTCAGACAGGGAGTCTATGGCTACACCTTC
NA TRBJ2-7 NA TRBV11-2 CASSTTGTAYEQYF TGTGCCAGCAGCACCACAGGGACGGCCTACGAGCAGTACTTC
TRBD2 TRBJ2-1 NA TRBV29-1 CSVDGIAGRAYNEQFF TGCAGCGTTGATGGAATAGCGGGACGCGCCTACAATGAGCAGTTCTTC
NA TRBJ2-1 once TRBV10-3 CAISEPRDIRSYNEQFF TGTGCCATCAGTGAGCCCCGGGACATTCGCTCCTACAATGAGCAGTTCTTC
TRBD2 TRBJ2-3 NA TRBV14 CASSPTSGLNTQYF TGTGCCAGCAGCCCCACTAGCGGGTTAAATACGCAGTATTTT
TRBD2 TRBJ2-4 NA TRBV7-2 CASGSGTTKNIQYF TGTGCCTCCGGTAGCGGGACTACCAAAAACATTCAGTACTTC
NA TRBJ1-5 NA TRBV2 CASRSGSNQPQHF TGTGCCAGCAGGAGTGGAAGCAATCAGCCCCAGCATTTT
TRBD2 TRBJ2-5 NA TRBV27 CASSSASGGVETQYF TGTGCCAGCAGTTCGGCTAGCGGGGGTGTAGAGACCCAGTACTTC
NA TRBJ1-1 NA TRBV7-9 CASSLAYQSNTEAFF TGTGCCAGCAGCTTAGCATATCAGTCGAACACTGAAGCTTTCTTT
NA TRBJ1-2 NA TRBV19 CASSLLRNYGYTF TGTGCCAGTAGTTTGCTGCGGAACTATGGCTACACCTTC
NA TRBJ2-3 NA TRBV15 CATSRIADTQYF TGTGCCACCAGCAGAATAGCAGATACGCAGTATTTT
NA TRBJ2-6 NA TRBV2 CASSESWGRTGANVLTF TGTGCCAGCAGTGAATCTTGGGGGCGAACTGGGGCCAACGTCCTGACTTTC
NA TRBJ2-7 NA TRBV7-2 CASSYRNGPYEQYF TGTGCCAGCAGTTATCGTAACGGTCCCTACGAGCAGTACTTC
NA TRBJ2-2 NA TRBV27 CASSLLRSTGELFF TGTGCCAGCAGTTTATTACGGAGCACCGGGGAGCTGTTTTTT
TRBD2 TRBJ2-7 NA TRBV5-6 CASSLLTGGYEQYF TGTGCCAGCAGCTTGTTGACGGGAGGATACGAGCAGTACTTC
NA TRBJ1-2 NA TRBV29-1 CSVEDRDGYTF TGCAGCGTTGAAGACAGGGATGGCTACACCTTC
NA TRBJ1-1 NA TRBV18 CASSPSTEAFF TGTGCCAGCTCCCCCTCGACTGAAGCTTTCTTT
TRBD2 TRBJ2-6 NA TRBV9 CASSVATRGRASGANVLTF TGTGCCAGCAGCGTAGCTACGCGCGGGAGGGCCTCTGGGGCCAACGTCCTGACTTTC
TRBD2 TRBJ2-7 NA TRBV18 CASSPSRAGGGEQYF TGTGCCAGCAGCCCGAGCAGGGCGGGAGGAGGCGAGCAGTACTTC
TRBD1 TRBJ1-1 NA TRBV19 CASSKGTASNTEAFF TGTGCCAGTAGTAAAGGGACAGCCTCGAACACTGAAGCTTTCTTT
TRBD1 TRBJ1-2 NA TRBV27 CASSPLDRDYGYTF TGTGCCAGCAGTCCCTTAGACAGGGACTATGGCTACACCTTC
TRBD2 TRBJ2-7 NA TRBV27 CASSPGLARREQYF TGTGCCAGCAGTCCCGGACTAGCGCGGCGCGAGCAGTACTTC
NA TRBJ2-1 NA TRBV10-3 CASQAGTNTNNEQFF TGTGCCTCCCAAGCAGGGACAAATACGAACAATGAGCAGTTCTTC
NA TRBJ2-2 NA TRBV28 CATVKGDTGELFF TGTGCCACAGTCAAGGGGGACACCGGGGAGCTGTTTTTT
TRBD1 TRBJ1-5 few TRBV19 CASSRTTGSGQPQHF TGTGCCAGTAGTAGGACGACAGGGTCTGGTCAGCCCCAGCATTTT
NA TRBJ1-3 NA TRBV5-4 CASSVQGPSGNTIYF TGTGCCAGCAGCGTACAGGGCCCCTCTGGAAACACCATATATTTT